Following are 15 T cell receptor beta chains from one sample sequenced in a study of blood T cells in healthy people across ages. Next came a second PCR, run for about 7 to 12 cycles, which used a sample-barcoded 5' primer along with a J-beta primer mix. TCRdb ran MiXCR on the 5' RACE reads and lists one entry per CDR3 protein. The table lists around 1.7 million distinct CDR3 sequences, 25% to 30% of them singletons. The sample comprised blood. These receptors originate from a young woman in good health.

This chain connects TRBV5-6 to TRBJ2-5; 8 nucleotides align to TRBD1. The DNA end lines up better with TRBJ2-7; the J call may be wrong. There are 14 residues in the CDR3. The germline gives CDR1 SGHDT, CDR2 YYEEEE. The CDR3 is CASRIGTGIYEQYF. In DNA, the CDR3 is TGTGCCAGCAGAATCGGGACAGGTATCTACGAGCAGTACTTC.

The table lists this clonotype with many counts. The CDR3 loop reads CASSLVQFGSEQFF. CDR3 coding DNA: TGTGCCAGCAGTTTGGTACAGTTCGGTAGTGAGCAGTTCTTC. J is TRBJ2-1 and V is TRBV28; D call uncertain. CDR3 length: 14 amino acids. V was pared by 3 bases and J by 9 bases, with 15 bases between. Germline assignment: CDR1 MDHEN and CDR2 SYDVKM.

This clonotype has just a few counts. CDR3 sequence reads: CASGTPNSPLHF. The CDR3 nucleotides read TGTGCTAGTGGGACGCCTAATTCACCCCTCCACTTT. This chain joins TRBV12-5 and TRBJ1-6, with D unclear. The CDR3 totals 12 residues. The germline V and J ends were trimmed by 6 bases and 6 bases, with 6 bases remaining between them. The germline V gene encodes CDR1 LGHNT and CDR2 FRNRAP.

This clonotype has only a few counts. The V gene is TRBV20-1, the J gene TRBJ2-5; D gene ambiguous. The germline gives CDR1 DFQATT, CDR2 SNEGSKA (reference sequence). The CDR3 sequence is 13 residues long. V dropped 5 bases and J dropped 0 bases, with 10 bases sitting between them. The CDR3 nucleotides are TGCAGTGCTGGTCGACGGTACCAAGAGACCCAGTACTTC. Translated: CSAGRRYQETQYF.

A note on this clonotype: This may stem from a read error, because a much larger clone lies one nucleotide away. The chain has TRBV10-2 and TRBJ1-2; the match to TRBD1 covers 11 bases. This CDR3 spans 14 amino acids. Per germline, CDR1 WSHSY and CDR2 SAAADI. V shed 8 bases and J 6 bases; nucleotides not matched to a gene: 8. CDR3 sequence reads: CASGQGADRNGYTF. The CDR3 DNA reads TGCGCCAGCGGACAGGGGGCCGATCGAAATGGCTACACCTTC.

This clonotype was found a few times. The genes are TRBV20-1 and TRBJ2-1; TRBD2 is a possible D gene (6 bases). Germline V lookup: CDR1 DFQATT, CDR2 SNEGSKA (reference sequence). Trimming stripped 0 bases from V and 0 bases from J, with 15 bases between. The CDR3 covers 17 residues. CDR3 coding DNA: TGCAGTGCTAGAGATAGCGGAGGGGTAAACTCCTACAATGAGCAGTTCTTC. It encodes CSARDSGGVNSYNEQFF.

This clonotype occurred a few times. This chain links TRBV2 with TRBJ2-7; possible D gene TRBD1, 6 bases. The V end was cut by 2 bases, the J end by 2 bases, with 10 bases between. Germline lookup yields CDR1 SNHLY and CDR2 FYNNEI. The CDR3 has 14 residues. The CDR3 DNA is TGTGCCAGCAGTGAATCGGACAGAGCCTACGAGCAGTACTTC. Residues: CASSESDRAYEQYF.

Note on this clonotype: The junction shows a germline mismatch at one end, possibly a read error. CDR3 region: CANSLGVAGETQYF. The CDR3 bases are TGTGCCAACAGCTTAGGGGTAGCTGGAGAGACCCAGTACTTC. The chain links TRBV13 to TRBJ2-5, with a tentative D call TRBD1 (5 bases). This CDR3 contains 14 residues. CDR1 is PRHDT, CDR2 FYEKMQ, per germline (reference sequence).

The chain combines TRBV12-3 or TRBV12-4 with TRBJ2-1; D not resolved. CDR3 size: 14 residues. Trimming removed 6 bases from V and 0 bases from J, with 9 bases in between. The CDR3 nucleotides are TGTGCCAGCAGGAAACCGAGCTCCTACAATGAGCAGTTCTTC. It encodes CASRKPSSYNEQFF.

This clonotype was detected ten times or more. The V call is TRBV12-3 or TRBV12-4, the J call TRBJ2-7; a weak D match, TRBD1 (6 bases). This CDR3 comprises 12 residues. The V end lost 5 bases, the J end lost 6 bases, and 11 bases lay between the germline ends. DNA for the CDR3: TGTGCCAGCAGTAAAGGGACACTCGAGCAGTACTTC. Protein sequence: CASSKGTLEQYF.

Comment on this clonotype: A much larger clone differs by one base, so this may be a read error. The chain has TRBV11-2 and TRBJ2-3; D possibly matches TRBD1 or TRBD2 (5 bases each). V shed 3 bases and J shed 3 bases, with 13 bases lying between them. Germline assignment: CDR1 SGHAT and CDR2 FQNNGV. The CDR3 consists of 15 residues. The DNA for the CDR3 is TGTGCCAGCAGCTTCCGGGACGGGGTGACAGATACGCAGTATTTT. Its protein is CASSFRDGVTDTQYF.

The chain carries TRBV15 and TRBJ2-1; D unresolved. V lost 2 bases, J lost 3 bases, and 11 bases lay in between. CDR1 and CDR2 (germline): LNHNV, YYDKDF (reference sequence). The CDR3 loop spans 15 amino acids. The CDR3: CATSRSPGDYNEQFF. For the CDR3, the DNA is TGTGCCACCAGCAGATCACCCGGAGACTACAATGAGCAGTTCTTC.

The chain links TRBV12-3 or TRBV12-4 to TRBJ1-1; D not certain. Trimming took off 2 bases at V and 0 bases at J, with 13 bases between the two ends. This CDR3 is 16 amino acids long. In DNA, the CDR3 is TGTGCCAGCAGTTTAAACGGGCGGAGAATGAACACTGAAGCTTTCTTT. The encoded protein is CASSLNGRRMNTEAFF.

In its sample, this clonotype was seen many times. The CDR3 DNA reads TGCGCCAGCAGCTTTCGCGGGGGGTTGTCCTACAATGAGCAGTTCTTC. Translation gives CASSFRGGLSYNEQFF. The gene calls are TRBV5-1 and TRBJ2-1; 8 positions match TRBD2. The CDR3 length is 16 residues. The V segment lost 2 bases and the J segment 1 base; nucleotides outside the gene matches: 5. Germline V gene data show CDR1 as SGHRS and CDR2 as YFSETQ.

As for this clonotype: A much larger clone sits a single nucleotide away, making a read error possible. This likely comes from a read error, as the CDR3 has no conserved phenylalanine or tryptophan at its end. The chain combines TRBV4-3 with TRBJ2-7; 8 nucleotides line up with TRBD1. This CDR3 spans 17 amino acids. The V and J ends lost 0 bases and 3 bases, in that order; junction bases with no gene match: 10. Germline V lookup: CDR1 LGHNA, CDR2 YSLEER. This chain's CDR3 is CASSQEGTGTGFYEQYI. The DNA for the CDR3 is TGCGCCAGCAGCCAAGAGGGCACCGGGACAGGATTCTACGAGCAGTACATC.